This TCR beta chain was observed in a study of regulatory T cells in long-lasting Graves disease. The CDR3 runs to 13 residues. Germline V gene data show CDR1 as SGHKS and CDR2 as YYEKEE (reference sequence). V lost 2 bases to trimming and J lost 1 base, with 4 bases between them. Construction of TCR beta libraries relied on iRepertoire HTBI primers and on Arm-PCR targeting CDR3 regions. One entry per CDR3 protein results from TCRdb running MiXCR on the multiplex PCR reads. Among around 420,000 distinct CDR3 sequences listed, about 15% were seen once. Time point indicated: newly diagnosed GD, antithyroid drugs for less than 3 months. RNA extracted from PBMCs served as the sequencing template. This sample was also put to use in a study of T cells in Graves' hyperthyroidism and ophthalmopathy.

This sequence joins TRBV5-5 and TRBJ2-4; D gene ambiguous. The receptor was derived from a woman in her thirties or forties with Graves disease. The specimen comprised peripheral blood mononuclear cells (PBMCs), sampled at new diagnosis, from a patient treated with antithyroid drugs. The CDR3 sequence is CASSFGAKNIQYF. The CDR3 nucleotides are TGTGCCAGCAGCTTTGGGGCCAAAAACATTCAGTACTTC.